The 2 T cell receptor beta chains below all came from one sample that was sequenced in a study of T-cell memory formation after mild COVID-19. Via MiXCR, TCRdb re-called the 5' RACE reads, giving one row per CDR3 protein. This sample yields just over 350,000 distinct CDR3 sequences, of which roughly 14% are seen a single time; 20% to 25% belongs to the top ten. The sample consisted of PBMCs or a T cell subset sorted from them (not recorded which). These receptors were taken from a man younger than 35 who had mild COVID-19 (a few samples of this study predate the infection). Cell type and time point are not known.

The DNA of the CDR3 is TGCGCCAGCAGCCCCCGGGCTCGGGTGGGGACCCAGTACTTC. Amino acid sequence: CASSPRARVGTQYF. The V and J genes are TRBV5-1 and TRBJ2-5; no firm D call. The CDR3 has 14 amino acids. Per the germline V gene, CDR1 is SGHRS and CDR2 is YFSETQ. V lost 4 bases, J lost 7 bases, and 17 bases lay in between.

In its sample, this clonotype was seen many times. This chain links TRBV12-3 or TRBV12-4 with TRBJ2-1, with TRBD2 matching 9 bases. This CDR3 has 16 residues. V was clipped by 4 bases and J by 0 bases; unmatched bases: 4. The CDR3 DNA reads TGTGCCAGCAGTTCCCTAGCGGGGAGCTCCTACAATGAGCAGTTCTTC. Translated: CASSSLAGSSYNEQFF.